A selection of T cell receptor beta chains follows, all from one sample in a study of blood T cell repertoires in COVID-19. The method was immunoSEQ multiplex PCR; TCRdb's version includes in-frame clones alone and lacks a portion of them. The sample consists of around 430,000 clones, roughly 89% of them appearing once. Sequencing was carried out using PBMCs or T cells enriched from blood (not recorded which). The receptors shown here come from a woman between 50 and 59 years old who had recovered from COVID-19. Both conserved end residues are trimmed from each CDR3.

J gene | V gene | CDR3 protein
TRBJ1-1 | TRBV28 | ASRLAGGEAF
TRBJ1-1 | TRBV19 | ASGQANTEAF
TRBJ2-1 | TRBV28 | ASSPNPYNEQF
TRBJ1-6 | TRBV5-1 | ASSLTGDNSPLH
TRBJ1-1 | TRBV7-9 | ASSYAAGNTEAF
TRBJ1-2 | TRBV11-3 | ASSDEGTRTNGYT
TRBJ1-1 | TRBV2 | ASKLGAADKAF
TRBJ2-7 | TRBV20-1 | SASAYEQY
TRBJ2-1 | TRBV3-1/TRBV3-2 | ASSPDRVHEQF
TRBJ1-1 | TRBV19 | ASKGQPKEAF
TRBJ1-6 | TRBV5-1 | ASSLYRTKSPLH
TRBJ1-1 | TRBV30 | AWKGAPDEAF
TRBJ2-6 | TRBV25-1 | ASNQGSGANVLT
TRBJ1-2 | TRBV5-4 | ASSRRQGSLRGYT
TRBJ1-3 | TRBV7-2 | ASRSSGNTIY
TRBJ1-5 | TRBV5-8 | ASSLEEGPNQPQH
TRBJ1-1 | TRBV19 | ASSPGTAMNTEAF
TRBJ1-1 | TRBV7-8 | ASSFGTGGIGSTEAF
TRBJ1-4 | TRBV9 | ASSARDRDGLNEKLF
TRBJ2-7 | TRBV7-9 | ASSLFTSPRGMEQY
TRBJ1-2 | TRBV12-3/TRBV12-4 | ASSLVREGGYT
TRBJ1-1 | TRBV3-1/TRBV3-2 | ASSHAAALFGAEAF
TRBJ1-2 | TRBV29-1 | SVDFGINYGYT
TRBJ2-6 | TRBV28 | ASLQSSGANVLT
TRBJ1-6 | TRBV7-2 | ASSWTGIDSPLH
TRBJ2-1 | TRBV18 | ASSWLPSYNEQF
TRBJ2-1 | TRBV9 | ASSVRGSNNEQF
TRBJ1-6 | TRBV18 | ASSRDRQNNSPLH
TRBJ1-5 | TRBV2 | ASTQEFNQPQH
TRBJ1-4 | TRBV11-2 | ASSLAHQGQRNEKLF
TRBJ1-4 | TRBV5-5 | ASSLPSPRGNEKLF
TRBJ2-7 | TRBV28 | ASSLGGPSSYEQY
TRBJ2-7 | TRBV6-5 | ASSEPSYEQY
TRBJ2-3 | TRBV5-1 | ASSLWGETDTQY
TRBJ2-3 | TRBV5-1 | ASSRQGPYTDTQY